The text below deals with one T cell receptor beta chain. Antigen: not known. A much larger clonotype is one base distant, so this may be a read error. The sample is drawn from a study of blood T cells in healthy people across ages. General study findings and limits: Observed TCR beta diversity showed a strong correlation with the percentage of naive T cells as measured by flow cytometry.

Germline-derived CDR1 and CDR2 are SGHTA and FQGNSA. The CDR3 contains 15 residues. Losses at the gene ends were 9 bases for V and 4 bases for J; bases not matched to a gene: 12. A second PCR of roughly 7 to 11 cycles used a sample-barcoded 5' primer and a J-beta primer mix. TCRdb redid the calling of the 5' RACE reads with MiXCR, one entry per CDR3 protein. The sample comprises 800,000 to 950,000 distinct CDR3 sequences, 25% to 35% of which are singletons, and 10% rests with the top ten. This same sample was also part of a study on T cells of mothers and their children.

Sequences were obtained from blood. J is TRBJ2-3 and V is TRBV7-2; TRBD2 matches at 8 bases. This clonotype was sampled from a middle-aged woman in good health. DNA of the CDR3: TGTGCCAGGCGCGCGGGAGGCGGAGGCTCAGATACGCAGTATTTT. Amino acids: CARRAGGGGSDTQYF.